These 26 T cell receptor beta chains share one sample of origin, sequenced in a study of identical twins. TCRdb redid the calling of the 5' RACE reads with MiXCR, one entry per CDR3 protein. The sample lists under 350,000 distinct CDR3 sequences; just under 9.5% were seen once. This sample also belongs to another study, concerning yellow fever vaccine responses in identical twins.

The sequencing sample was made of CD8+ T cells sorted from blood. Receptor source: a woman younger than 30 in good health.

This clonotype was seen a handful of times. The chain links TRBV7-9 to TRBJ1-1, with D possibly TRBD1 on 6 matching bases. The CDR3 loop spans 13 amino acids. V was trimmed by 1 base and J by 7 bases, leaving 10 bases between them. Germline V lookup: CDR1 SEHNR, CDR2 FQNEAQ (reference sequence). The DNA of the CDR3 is TGTGCCAGCAGCTTAGGGGGGCAGAATGAAGCTTTCTTT. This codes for CASSLGGQNEAFF.

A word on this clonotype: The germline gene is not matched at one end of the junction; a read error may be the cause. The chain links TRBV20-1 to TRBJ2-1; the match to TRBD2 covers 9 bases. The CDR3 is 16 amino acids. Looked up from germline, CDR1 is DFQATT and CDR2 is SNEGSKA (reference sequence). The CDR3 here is CCARSIAGASYNEHFF. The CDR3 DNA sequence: TGCTGTGCTAGATCAATAGCGGGGGCCTCCTACAATGAGCATTTCTTC.

CDR3 sequence reads: CASSYSGGSNTGELFF. The CDR3 region has the DNA TGTGCCAGCAGTTACTCCGGGGGGTCCAACACCGGGGAGCTGTTTTTT. The chain joins TRBV6-5 to TRBJ2-2; 7 positions match TRBD2. V shed 0 bases and J 2 bases; nucleotides not matched to a gene: 3. The CDR3 runs to 16 residues. The germline V gene has CDR1 MNHEY and CDR2 SVGAGI.

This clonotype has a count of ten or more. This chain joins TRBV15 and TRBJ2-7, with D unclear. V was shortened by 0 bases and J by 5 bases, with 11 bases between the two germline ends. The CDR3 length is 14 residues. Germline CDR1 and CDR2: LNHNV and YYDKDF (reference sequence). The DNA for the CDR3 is TGTGCCACCAGCAGAGAGTCCAACAGCGACGAGCAGTACTTC. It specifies CATSRESNSDEQYF. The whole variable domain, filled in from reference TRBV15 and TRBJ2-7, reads DAMVIQNPRYQVTQFGKPVTLSCSQTLNHNVMYWYQQKSSQAPKLLFHYYDKDFNNEADTPDNFQSRRPNTSFCFLDIRSPGLGDTAMYLCATSRESNSDEQYFGPGTRLTVT.

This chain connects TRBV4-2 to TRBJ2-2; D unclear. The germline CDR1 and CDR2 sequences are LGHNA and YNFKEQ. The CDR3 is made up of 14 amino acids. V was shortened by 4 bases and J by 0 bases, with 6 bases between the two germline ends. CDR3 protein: CASSPATNTGELFF. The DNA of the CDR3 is TGTGCCAGCAGCCCCGCAACGAACACCGGGGAGCTGTTTTTT.

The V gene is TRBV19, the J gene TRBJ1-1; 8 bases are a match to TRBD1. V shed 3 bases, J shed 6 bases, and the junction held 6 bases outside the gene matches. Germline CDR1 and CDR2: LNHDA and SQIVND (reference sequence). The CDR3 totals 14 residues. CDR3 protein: CASSISGGGPEAFF. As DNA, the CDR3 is TGTGCCAGTAGTATTTCAGGGGGCGGCCCTGAAGCTTTCTTT.

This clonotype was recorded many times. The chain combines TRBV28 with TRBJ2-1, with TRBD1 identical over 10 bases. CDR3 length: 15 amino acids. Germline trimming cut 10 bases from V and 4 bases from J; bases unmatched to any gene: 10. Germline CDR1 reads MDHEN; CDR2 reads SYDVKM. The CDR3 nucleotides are TGTGCCACCCACTCGGGGACAGGGGCTTACAATGAGCAGTTCTTC. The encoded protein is CATHSGTGAYNEQFF.

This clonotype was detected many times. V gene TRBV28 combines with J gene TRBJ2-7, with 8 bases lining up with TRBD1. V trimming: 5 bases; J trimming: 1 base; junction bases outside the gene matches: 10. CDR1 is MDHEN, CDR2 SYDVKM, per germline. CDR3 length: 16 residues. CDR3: CASSPSGQVFSYEQYF. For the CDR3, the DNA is TGTGCCAGCAGTCCCTCGGGACAGGTTTTTTCCTACGAGCAGTACTTC. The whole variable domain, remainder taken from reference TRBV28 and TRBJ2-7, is DVKVTQSSRYLVKRTGEKVFLECVQDMDHENMFWYRQDPGLGLRLIYFSYDVKMKEKGDIPEGYSVSREKKERFSLILESASTNQTSMYLCASSPSGQVFSYEQYFGPGTRLTVT.

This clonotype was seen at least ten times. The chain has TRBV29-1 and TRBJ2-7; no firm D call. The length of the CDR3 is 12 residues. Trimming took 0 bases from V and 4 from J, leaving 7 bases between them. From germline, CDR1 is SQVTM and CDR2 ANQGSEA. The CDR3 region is CSVEDLRYEQYF. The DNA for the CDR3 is TGCAGCGTTGAAGATTTGCGGTACGAGCAGTACTTC.

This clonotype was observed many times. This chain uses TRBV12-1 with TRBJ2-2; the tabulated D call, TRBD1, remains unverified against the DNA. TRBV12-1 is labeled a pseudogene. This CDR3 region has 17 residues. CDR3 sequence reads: CASSFFSDRGLAGELFF. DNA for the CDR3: TGTGCCAGCAGCTTTTTCTCCGACAGGGGCCTCGCCGGGGAGCTGTTTTTT.

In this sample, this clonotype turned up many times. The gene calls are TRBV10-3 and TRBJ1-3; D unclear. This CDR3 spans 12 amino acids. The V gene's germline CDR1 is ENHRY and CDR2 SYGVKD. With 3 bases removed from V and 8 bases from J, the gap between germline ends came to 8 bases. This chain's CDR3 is CAISDGTDTIYF. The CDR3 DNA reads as TGTGCCATCAGTGATGGAACAGACACCATATATTTT.

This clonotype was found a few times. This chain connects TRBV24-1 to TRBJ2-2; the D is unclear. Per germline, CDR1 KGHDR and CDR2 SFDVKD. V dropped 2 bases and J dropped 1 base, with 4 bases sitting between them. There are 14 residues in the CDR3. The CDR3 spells CATSDSQNTGELFF. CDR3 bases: TGTGCCACCAGTGATTCCCAGAACACCGGGGAGCTGTTTTTT.

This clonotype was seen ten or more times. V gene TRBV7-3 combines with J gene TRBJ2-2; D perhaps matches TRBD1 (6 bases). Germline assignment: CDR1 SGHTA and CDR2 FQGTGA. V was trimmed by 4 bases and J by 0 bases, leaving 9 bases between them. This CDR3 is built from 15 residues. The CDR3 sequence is CASSWTDTNTGELFF. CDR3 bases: TGTGCCAGCAGCTGGACAGATACGAACACCGGGGAGCTGTTTTTT.

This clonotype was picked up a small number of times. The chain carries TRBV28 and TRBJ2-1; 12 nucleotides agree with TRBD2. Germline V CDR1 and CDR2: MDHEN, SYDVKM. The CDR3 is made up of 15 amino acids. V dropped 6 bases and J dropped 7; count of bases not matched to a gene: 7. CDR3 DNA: TGTGCCAGCAGGGGGCTAGCGGGGGGGAAGAATGAGCAGTTCTTC. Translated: CASRGLAGGKNEQFF.

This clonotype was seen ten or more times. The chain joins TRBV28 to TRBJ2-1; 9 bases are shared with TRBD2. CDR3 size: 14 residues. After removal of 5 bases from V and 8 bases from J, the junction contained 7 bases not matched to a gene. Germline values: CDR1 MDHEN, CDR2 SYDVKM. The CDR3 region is CASSRAGGPHEQFF. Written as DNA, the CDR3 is TGTGCCAGCAGTCGGGCGGGGGGGCCCCATGAGCAGTTCTTC.

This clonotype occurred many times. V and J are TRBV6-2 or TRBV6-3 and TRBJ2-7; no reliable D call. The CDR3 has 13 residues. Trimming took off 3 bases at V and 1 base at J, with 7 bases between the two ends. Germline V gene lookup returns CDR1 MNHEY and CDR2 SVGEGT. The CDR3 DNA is TGTGCCAGCAGTTATTCGCCATCCTACGAGCAGTACTTC. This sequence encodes CASSYSPSYEQYF.

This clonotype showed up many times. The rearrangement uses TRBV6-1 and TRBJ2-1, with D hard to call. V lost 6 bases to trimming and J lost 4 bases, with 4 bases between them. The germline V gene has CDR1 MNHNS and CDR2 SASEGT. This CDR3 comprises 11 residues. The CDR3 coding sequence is TGTGCCAGCAGGGGTTACAATGAGCAGTTCTTC. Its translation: CASRGYNEQFF.

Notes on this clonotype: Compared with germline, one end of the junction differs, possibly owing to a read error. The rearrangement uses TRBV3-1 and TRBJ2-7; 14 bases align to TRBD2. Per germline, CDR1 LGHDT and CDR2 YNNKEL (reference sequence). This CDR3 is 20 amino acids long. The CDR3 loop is CATSKGLAGESRNQLYEQYF. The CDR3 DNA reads TGTGCCACCAGCAAGGGACTAGCGGGAGAGTCCAGAAACCAGTTGTACGAGCAGTACTTC.

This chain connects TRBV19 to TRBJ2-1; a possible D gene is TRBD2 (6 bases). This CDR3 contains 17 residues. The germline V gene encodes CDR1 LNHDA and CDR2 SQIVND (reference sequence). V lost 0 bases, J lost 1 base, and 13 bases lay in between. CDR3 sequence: CASSIDSGLPSYNEQFF. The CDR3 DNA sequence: TGTGCCAGTAGTATAGACTCCGGACTACCTTCCTACAATGAGCAGTTCTTC.

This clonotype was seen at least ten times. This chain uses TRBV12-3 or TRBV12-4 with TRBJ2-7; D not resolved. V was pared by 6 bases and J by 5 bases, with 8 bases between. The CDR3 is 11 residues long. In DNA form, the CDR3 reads TGTGCCAGCAGCTCAATGGACGAGCAGTACTTC. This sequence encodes CASSSMDEQYF.

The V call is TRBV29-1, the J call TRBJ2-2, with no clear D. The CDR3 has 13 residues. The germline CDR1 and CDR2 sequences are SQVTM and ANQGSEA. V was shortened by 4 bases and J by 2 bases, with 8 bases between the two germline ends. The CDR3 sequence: CSVVQINTGELFF. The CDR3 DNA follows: TGCAGCGTTGTACAGATAAACACCGGGGAGCTGTTTTTT.

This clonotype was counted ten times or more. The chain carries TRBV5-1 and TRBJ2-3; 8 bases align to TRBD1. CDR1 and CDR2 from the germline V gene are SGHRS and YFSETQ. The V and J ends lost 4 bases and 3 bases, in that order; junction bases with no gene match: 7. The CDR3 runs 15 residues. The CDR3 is CASSPDRVWTDTQYF. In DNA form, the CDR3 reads TGCGCCAGCAGCCCGGACAGGGTGTGGACAGATACGCAGTATTTT.

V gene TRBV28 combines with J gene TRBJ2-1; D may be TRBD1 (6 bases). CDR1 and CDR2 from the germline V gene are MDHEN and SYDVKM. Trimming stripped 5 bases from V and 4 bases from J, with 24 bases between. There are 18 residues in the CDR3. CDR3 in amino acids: CASSTYMDEAGEYNEQFF. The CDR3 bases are TGTGCCAGCAGTACTTATATGGATGAGGCAGGGGAATACAATGAGCAGTTCTTC. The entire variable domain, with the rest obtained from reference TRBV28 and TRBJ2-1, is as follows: DVKVTQSSRYLVKRTGEKVFLECVQDMDHENMFWYRQDPGLGLRLIYFSYDVKMKEKGDIPEGYSVSREKKERFSLILESASTNQTSMYLCASSTYMDEAGEYNEQFFGPGTRLTVL.

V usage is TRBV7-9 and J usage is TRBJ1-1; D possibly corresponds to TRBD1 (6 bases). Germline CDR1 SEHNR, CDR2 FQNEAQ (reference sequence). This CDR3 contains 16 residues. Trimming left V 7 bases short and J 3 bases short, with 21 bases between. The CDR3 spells CASKGWTDIPHTEAFF. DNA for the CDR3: TGTGCCAGCAAGGGATGGACAGACATACCCCACACTGAAGCTTTCTTT. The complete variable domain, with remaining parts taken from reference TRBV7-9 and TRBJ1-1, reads DTGVSQNPRHKITKRGQNVTFRCDPISEHNRLYWYRQTLGQGPEFLTYFQNEAQLEKSRLLSDRFSAERPKGSFSTLEIQRTEQGDSAMYLCASKGWTDIPHTEAFFGQGTRLTVV.

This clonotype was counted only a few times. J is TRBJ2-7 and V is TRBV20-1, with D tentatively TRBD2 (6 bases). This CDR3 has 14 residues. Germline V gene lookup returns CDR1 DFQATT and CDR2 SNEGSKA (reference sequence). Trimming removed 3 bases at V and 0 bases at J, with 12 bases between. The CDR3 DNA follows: TGCAGTGCTAGGCCGGGGGAGAGCTCCTACGAGCAGTACTTC. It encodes CSARPGESSYEQYF.

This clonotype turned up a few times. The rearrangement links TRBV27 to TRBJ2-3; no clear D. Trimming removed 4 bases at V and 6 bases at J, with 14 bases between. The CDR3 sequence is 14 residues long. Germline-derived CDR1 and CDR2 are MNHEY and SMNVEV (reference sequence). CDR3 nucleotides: TGTGCCAGCAGTTACCAATCGATTCCGGATACGCAGTATTTT. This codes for CASSYQSIPDTQYF.